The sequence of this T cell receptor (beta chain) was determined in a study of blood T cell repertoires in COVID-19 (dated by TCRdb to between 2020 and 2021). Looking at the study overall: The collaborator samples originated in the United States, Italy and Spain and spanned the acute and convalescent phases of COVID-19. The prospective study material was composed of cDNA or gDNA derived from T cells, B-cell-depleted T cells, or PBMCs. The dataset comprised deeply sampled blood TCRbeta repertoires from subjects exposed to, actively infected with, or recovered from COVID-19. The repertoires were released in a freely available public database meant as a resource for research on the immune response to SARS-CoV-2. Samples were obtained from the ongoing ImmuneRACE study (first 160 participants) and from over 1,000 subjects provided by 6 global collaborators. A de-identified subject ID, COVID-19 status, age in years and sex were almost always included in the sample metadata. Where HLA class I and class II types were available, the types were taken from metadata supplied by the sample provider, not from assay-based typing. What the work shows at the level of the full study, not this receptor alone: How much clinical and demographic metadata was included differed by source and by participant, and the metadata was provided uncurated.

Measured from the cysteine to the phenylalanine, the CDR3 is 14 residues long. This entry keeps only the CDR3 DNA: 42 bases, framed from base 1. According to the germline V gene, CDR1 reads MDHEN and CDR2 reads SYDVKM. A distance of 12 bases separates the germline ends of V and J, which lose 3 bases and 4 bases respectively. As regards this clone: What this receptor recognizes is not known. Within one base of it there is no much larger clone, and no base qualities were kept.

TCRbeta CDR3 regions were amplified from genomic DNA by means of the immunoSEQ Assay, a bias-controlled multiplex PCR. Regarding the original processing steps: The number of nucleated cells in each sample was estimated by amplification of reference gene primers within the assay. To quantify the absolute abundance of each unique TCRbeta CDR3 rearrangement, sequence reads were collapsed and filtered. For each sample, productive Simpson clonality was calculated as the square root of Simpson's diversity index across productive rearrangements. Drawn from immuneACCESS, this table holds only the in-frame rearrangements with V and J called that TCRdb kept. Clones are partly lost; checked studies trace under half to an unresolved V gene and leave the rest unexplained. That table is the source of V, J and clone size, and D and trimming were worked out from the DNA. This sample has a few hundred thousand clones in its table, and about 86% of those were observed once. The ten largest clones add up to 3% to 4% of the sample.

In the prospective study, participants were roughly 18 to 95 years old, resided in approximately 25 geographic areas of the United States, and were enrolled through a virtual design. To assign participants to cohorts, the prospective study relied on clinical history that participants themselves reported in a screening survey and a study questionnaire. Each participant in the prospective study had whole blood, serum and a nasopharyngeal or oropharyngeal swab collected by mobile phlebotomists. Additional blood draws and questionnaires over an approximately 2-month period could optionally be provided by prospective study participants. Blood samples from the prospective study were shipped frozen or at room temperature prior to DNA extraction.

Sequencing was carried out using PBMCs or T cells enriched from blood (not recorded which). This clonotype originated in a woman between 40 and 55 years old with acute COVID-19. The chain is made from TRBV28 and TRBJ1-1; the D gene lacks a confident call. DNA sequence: TGTGCCAGCAGTTTCCCCGGAGTAGGCACTGAAGCTTTCTTT. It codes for CASSFPGVGTEAFF.